Sequencing of this TCR beta chain was carried out in a study of Ad26.COV2.S vaccination and SARS-CoV-2 variants. Overall study context: This donor came from the COV1001 trial of Ad26.COV2.S. The study gave Ad26.COV2.S intramuscularly, once or twice 56 days apart. Study conclusions and caveats: For non-spike TCRs, breadth in vaccine recipients resembled that in placebo recipients. Vaccine recipients surpassed placebo recipients in spike-specific TCR breadth.

Worth noting for this clone: Its matching antigen is unknown.

This table comes from immunoSEQ multiplex PCR, and its TCRdb copy is limited to in-frame clones, with some not included. The repertoire holds some 290,000 clones, with about 86% as singletons. Treatment reported: roughly 18 received Ad26.COV2.S at low or high dose, single or two shots; roughly five received placebo; per-sample allocation not given. Collection of samples fell on day 63 after the first vaccine or placebo injection. Germline V lookup: CDR1 SGHRS, CDR2 YFSETQ. This CDR3 contains 14 residues. V lost 3 bases, J lost 7 bases, and 16 bases lay in between. The source material was peripheral blood, sampled in a trial of Ad26.COV2.S vaccine versus placebo. The chain links TRBV5-1 to TRBJ1-2; no firm D call. This receptor was identified in a person between 18 and 60 years old who received the Ad26.COV2.S COVID-19 vaccine or a placebo. The CDR3 DNA sequence: TGCGCCAGCAGCTACGCGAGGGCCCCATCTGGCTACACCTTC. It encodes CASSYARAPSGYTF.